This T cell receptor beta chain was captured by sequencing in a study of T cell responses to AZD1222 COVID-19 vaccine. General observations from the study: Just five to seven people given AZD1222 tested seropositive at baseline. Donors, mostly white British, included more females; clonal diversity was possibly underestimated.

Between the trimmed V and J ends, which lost 0 bases and 4 bases, there was a span of 6 bases. Germline CDR1 ENHRY, CDR2 SYGVKD. The CDR3 runs 13 residues. As for this clone: Its antigen is still unknown.

Produced via immunoSEQ multiplex PCR; TCRdb's table is partial and in-frame only. Of fewer than 65,000 clones detected, roughly 80% appear once; the ten largest clones hold more than 8.5%. This chain uses TRBV10-3 with TRBJ1-1, with unresolved D. The sample was peripheral blood, taken on day 0 of AZD1222 vaccination. This receptor was identified in an adult in good health. In DNA, the CDR3 is TGTGCCATCAGTGAGTCGGTAGGCACTGAAGCTTTCTTT. It encodes CAISESVGTEAFF.